The sample holds one count of the clone carrying this TCR beta chain. Its target is unknown. PCR used 60 Vbeta primers and 13 Jbeta primers. Here immunoSEQ multiplex PCR was the method, and the copy in TCRdb shows in-frame clones only, minus some. The sample records approximately 32,000 clones, roughly 76% being singletons. These data are taken from a study of cytomegalovirus exposure and HLA in healthy donors. Study-wide context: Most genotyped donors, around four fifths of 350 to 500, had Caucasian-associated genetic ancestry. Findings and caveats of the study: When a later analysis compared HLA-associated TCR beta chains with equally common others, the HLA-associated chains turned out to be more clonally expanded and to have lower generation probabilities. Prior analysis indicated that the majority of TCR beta V segments exhibited productivity approximately 87% or approximately 30% of the time.

The CDR3 contains 13 residues. The germline V gene has CDR1 SGHNT and CDR2 YYREEE (reference sequence). The V gene lost 4 bases and the J gene lost 3 bases, with 8 bases spanning the gap. The TCR was taken from a woman under 40 in good health and CMV-seropositive. The chain employs TRBV5-4 and TRBJ1-3; tentatively, D is TRBD1 (6 bases). The specimen sequenced was PBMCs. DNA for the CDR3: TGTGCCAGCAGCAGGGGGAGTGGAAACACCATATATTTT. It encodes CASSRGSGNTIYF.